Described below is a single T cell receptor beta chain sequence and its context. Profiling relied on immunoSEQ multiplex PCR, and the TCRdb table lists in-frame clones only, not all of them. The table has 60,000 to 75,000 clones, about 92% seen once. The data derive from a study of T cell changes during pregnancy in multiple sclerosis. Trimming shortened V by 0 bases and J by 2 bases, and 10 bases separated the two germline ends. The CDR3 is made up of 15 amino acids. Looked up from germline, CDR1 is LNHDA and CDR2 is SQIVND (reference sequence). This receptor was identified in a female donor in good health, enrolled as a control in a pregnancy study. Here the sequenced sample was peripheral blood, taken in the second trimester of pregnancy. The rearrangement uses TRBV19 and TRBJ2-5, with D possibly being TRBD2 (5 bases). CDR3 in DNA: TGTGCCAGTAGTATAGATCGGGAAGGGCAAGAGACCCAGTACTTC. This codes for CASSIDREGQETQYF.